The 5 T cell receptor beta chains reported below all come from one sample, sequenced in a study of a mutant IDH1 vaccine in newly diagnosed glioma (dated by TCRdb to the early 2020s). The sample's time point label, in plain terms: week 11, during vaccination. Each vaccine dose was 300 ug of a 20-mer mutant IDH1 peptide in Montanide, given subcutaneously with topical imiquimod. Receptors were amplified or captured by the immunoSEQ multiplex PCR assay. Sourced from immuneACCESS, this table was stored by TCRdb with only in-frame sequences that have V and J called. A share of the clones is absent; for the studies checked, an unresolved V gene accounts for under half, and the remainder has no known explanation. This sample is represented by around 57,000 clones; about 88% of them were singletons. 1.5% to 2.5% of the sample goes to the ten largest clones. Antigens of these TCRs are unknown. Here the sequenced sample was PBMCs, taken from a glioma patient whose treatment included an IDH1 peptide vaccine. These TCRs come from a middle-aged man with glioma.

The V and J genes are TRBV30 and TRBJ1-6; TRBD1 is a possible D gene (5 bases). From germline, CDR1 is GTSNPN and CDR2 SVGIG (reference sequence). V lost 2 bases and J lost 4, with 12 bases in between. The CDR3 runs to 15 residues. The CDR3 protein is CAWSSAGPYNSPLHF. As DNA, the CDR3 is TGTGCCTGGAGTTCTGCAGGGCCGTATAATTCACCCCTCCACTTT.

The genes are TRBV30 and TRBJ2-2; D is perhaps TRBD2 (7 bases). The germline V gene has CDR1 GTSNPN and CDR2 SVGIG (reference sequence). The germline V and J ends were trimmed by 0 bases and 4 bases, with 15 bases remaining between them. The CDR3 consists of 16 residues. The CDR3 region has the DNA TGTGCCTGGAGTGTACTGCGGGGGCGCGGCACCGGGGAGCTGTTTTTT. Amino acids: CAWSVLRGRGTGELFF.

This clone is a singleton in its sample. The J gene is TRBJ2-1, the V gene TRBV19; D is undetermined. Germline values: CDR1 LNHDA, CDR2 SQIVND (reference sequence). The CDR3 runs to 16 residues. V was clipped by 5 bases and J by 0 bases, with 14 bases between them. This chain's CDR3 is CASSSPGSRSYNEQFF. The CDR3 nucleotides read TGTGCCAGTAGTTCCCCCGGGTCCCGCTCCTACAATGAGCAGTTCTTC.

The V and J genes are TRBV27 and TRBJ2-4, with D perhaps TRBD2 (6 bases). The V end lost 2 bases, the J end lost 1 base, and 9 bases lay between the germline ends. CDR1 and CDR2 (germline): MNHEY, SMNVEV (reference sequence). This CDR3 has 15 amino acids. CDR3 sequence (DNA): TGTGCCAGCAGTTTAATTGGGGGGGCCAAAAACATTCAGTACTTC. It translates to CASSLIGGAKNIQYF.

The rearrangement uses TRBV6-6 and TRBJ2-7, with 9 positions matching TRBD1. CDR3 length equals 16 residues. V lost 6 bases to trimming and J lost 3 bases; unmatched junction nucleotides: 12. CDR1 MNHNY and CDR2 SVGAGI come from the germline V gene (reference sequence). CDR3 in DNA: TGTGCCAGCAGGGGCACAGGGGGCTGGGAAGGCTACGAGCAGTACTTC. Residues: CASRGTGGWEGYEQYF.